This TCR beta chain comes out of a study of CXCR3-negative and CXCR3-positive naive CD8 T cells. General study results and limits: Partial loss of CXCR3 expression followed cryopreservation; most assays used fresh PBMCs. Comparably high diversity marked both naive subsets, whereas memory CD8+ cells had much lower diversity.

UMI-labeled 5' RACE TRB cDNA libraries were prepared from the cells. From the 5' RACE reads, TCRdb lists one entry per CDR3 protein and no DNA. Its clone listing holds approximately 52,000 distinct CDR3 sequences. A word on this clonotype: Its target is unknown.

This CDR3 comprises 14 residues. Germline-derived CDR1 and CDR2 are MRHNA and SNTAGT. J is TRBJ2-1 and V is TRBV6-4; without DNA, the TCRdb call of TRBD2 cannot be checked. The sequence was collected from a human donor in good health. Some clones in this sample may be carry-over from other donors' samples. Specimen: memory CD8+ T cells from blood. The CDR3 protein is CASSEGGENNEQFF.